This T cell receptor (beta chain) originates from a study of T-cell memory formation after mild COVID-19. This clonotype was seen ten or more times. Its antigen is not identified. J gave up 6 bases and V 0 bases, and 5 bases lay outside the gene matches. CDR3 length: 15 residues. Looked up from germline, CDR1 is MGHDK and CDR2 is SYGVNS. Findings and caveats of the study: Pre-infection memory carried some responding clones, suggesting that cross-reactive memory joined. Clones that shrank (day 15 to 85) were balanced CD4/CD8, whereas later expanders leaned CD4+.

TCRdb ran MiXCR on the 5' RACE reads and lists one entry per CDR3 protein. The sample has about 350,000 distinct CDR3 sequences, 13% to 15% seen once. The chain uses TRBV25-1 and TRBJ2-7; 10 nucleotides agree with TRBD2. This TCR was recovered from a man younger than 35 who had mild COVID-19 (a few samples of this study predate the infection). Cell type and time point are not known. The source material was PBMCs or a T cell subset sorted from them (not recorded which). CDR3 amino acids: CASSEYGLAAGEQYF. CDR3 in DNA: TGTGCCAGCAGTGAATATGGACTAGCGGCCGGCGAGCAGTACTTC.